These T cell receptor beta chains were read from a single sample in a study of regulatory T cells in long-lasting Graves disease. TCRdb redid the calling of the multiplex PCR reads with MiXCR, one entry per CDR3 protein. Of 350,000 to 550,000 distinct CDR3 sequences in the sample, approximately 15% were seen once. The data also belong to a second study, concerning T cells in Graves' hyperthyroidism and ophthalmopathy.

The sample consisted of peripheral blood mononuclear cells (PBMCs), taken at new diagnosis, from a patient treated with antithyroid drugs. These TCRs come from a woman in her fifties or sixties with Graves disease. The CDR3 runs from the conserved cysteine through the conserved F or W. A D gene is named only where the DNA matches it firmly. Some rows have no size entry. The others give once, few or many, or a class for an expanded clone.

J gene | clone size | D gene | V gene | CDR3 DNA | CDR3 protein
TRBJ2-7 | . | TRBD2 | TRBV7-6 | TGTGCCAGCAGCTCTTTAGCGGGAGGGGCCTACGAGCAGTACTTC | CASSSLAGGAYEQYF
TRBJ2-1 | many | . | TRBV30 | TGTGCCTGGAGTAACGCGGGACTGAACAACAATGAGCAGTTCTTC | CAWSNAGLNNNEQFF
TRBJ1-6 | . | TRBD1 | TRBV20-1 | TGCAGTGCTACGGACAGGGTTCTCCCTTCACCCCTCCACTTT | CSATDRVLPSPLHF
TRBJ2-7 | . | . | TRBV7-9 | TGTGCCAGCAGCTTAGTACAGGGCAACTACGAGCAGTACTTC | CASSLVQGNYEQYF
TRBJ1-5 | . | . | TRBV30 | TGTGCCTGGAGCGACAGTGGCAATCAGCCCCAGCATTTT | CAWSDSGNQPQHF
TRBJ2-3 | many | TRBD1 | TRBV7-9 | TGTGCCAGCAGCCCGATGACAGGGGAAAGCACAGATACGCAGTATTTT | CASSPMTGESTDTQYF
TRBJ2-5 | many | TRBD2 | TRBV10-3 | TGTGCCATCAGTGATCTCGGGGGGGGGCAGGAGACCCAGTACTTC | CAISDLGGGQETQYF
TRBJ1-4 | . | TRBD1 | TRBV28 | TGTGCCAGCAGTTCTGGGACAGGAGATAATGAAAAACTGTTTTTT | CASSSGTGDNEKLFF
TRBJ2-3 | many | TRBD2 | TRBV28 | TGTGCCAGCAGTATAATAGCGGGAGGCAACACAGATACGCAGTATTTT | CASSIIAGGNTDTQYF
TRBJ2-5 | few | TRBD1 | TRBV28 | TGTGCCAGCAGTTTCGGGACAGGGATCCAAGAGACCCAGTACTTC | CASSFGTGIQETQYF
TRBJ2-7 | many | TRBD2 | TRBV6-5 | TGTGCCAGCAGTTCCCAAGCGGGATCATCGGACGAGCAGTACTTC | CASSSQAGSSDEQYF
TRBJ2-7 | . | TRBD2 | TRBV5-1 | TGCGCCAGCAGCTTGGCTAGCGGGAGGGTCTTGGTCTACGAGCAGTACTTC | CASSLASGRVLVYEQYF
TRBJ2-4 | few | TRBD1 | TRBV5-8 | TGTGCCAGCAGCGAGGAACAGGGGGCCAAAAACATTCAGTACTTC | CASSEEQGAKNIQYF
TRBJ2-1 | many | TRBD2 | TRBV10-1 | TGCGCCAGCAGTGGGACCCTCCGGGGGGACAATGAGCAGTTCTTC | CASSGTLRGDNEQFF
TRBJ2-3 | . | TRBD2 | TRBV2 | TGTGCCAGCAGGGGGACTAGCCCAGATACGCAGTATTTT | CASRGTSPDTQYF
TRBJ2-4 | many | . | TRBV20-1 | TGCAGTGCTTCCCAAAGCAGTAGTGTCAAAAACATTCAGTACTTC | CSASQSSSVKNIQYF
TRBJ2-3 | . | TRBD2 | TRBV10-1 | TGCGCCAGGGTACTAGCGGGAAGGTCAGATACGCAGTATTTT | CARVLAGRSDTQYF
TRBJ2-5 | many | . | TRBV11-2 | TGTGCCAGCAGCCAGGGAAGCGGCGAGACCCAGTACTTC | CASSQGSGETQYF
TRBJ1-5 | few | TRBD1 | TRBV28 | TGTGCCAGCAGAACAGGGGGCCCTCAGCCCCAGCATTTT | CASRTGGPQPQHF
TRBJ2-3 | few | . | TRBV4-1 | TGCGCCAGCAGCCAAAGAACGGAATGGGCGCAGTATTTT | CASSQRTEWAQYF
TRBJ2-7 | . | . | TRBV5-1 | TGCGCCAGCAGCTTGGTTGGCTTCTCTCACTACGAGCAGTACTTC | CASSLVGFSHYEQYF
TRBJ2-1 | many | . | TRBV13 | TGTGCCAGCAGCTTAGGCTACAGCCGCTCCTACAATGAGCAGTTCTTC | CASSLGYSRSYNEQFF
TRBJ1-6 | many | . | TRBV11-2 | TGTGCCAGCAGCCGGATAGGACACGATAATTCACCCCTCCACTTT | CASSRIGHDNSPLHF
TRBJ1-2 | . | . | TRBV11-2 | TGTGCCAGCAGCACCACGACAGCACAGCATGGCTACACCTTC | CASSTTTAQHGYTF
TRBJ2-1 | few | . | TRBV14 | TGTGCCAGCAGCCAAGTAGAAGTGACTGTGCAGTTCTTC | CASSQVEVTVQFF
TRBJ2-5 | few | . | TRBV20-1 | TGCAGTGCCGTATTGACGGTACAAGAGACCCAGTACTTC | CSAVLTVQETQYF
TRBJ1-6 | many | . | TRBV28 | TGTGCCAGCCTCAAAGGCAGGGGTCGGAATTCACCCCTCCACTTT | CASLKGRGRNSPLHF
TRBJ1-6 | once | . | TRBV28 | TGTGCCAGCACCGAGCCCGCTTCACCCCTCCACTTT | CASTEPASPLHF
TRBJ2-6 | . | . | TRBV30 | TGTGCCTGGAGGTGGGGAAAAAGGACATCCTCTGGGGCCAACGTCCTGACTTTC | CAWRWGKRTSSGANVLTF
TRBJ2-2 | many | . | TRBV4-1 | TGCGCCAGCAGCCCCAACGCCGTTCCGGGCGGGGAGCTGTTTTTT | CASSPNAVPGGELFF
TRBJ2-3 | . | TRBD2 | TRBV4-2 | TGTGCCAGCAGCCGGGAAGCGGGAGGGTTCACAGATACGCAGTATTTT | CASSREAGGFTDTQYF
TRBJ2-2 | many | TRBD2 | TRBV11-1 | TGTGCCAGCAGCCTCGCACCGGGACTAGCCTTGTCCGGGGAGCTGTTTTTT | CASSLAPGLALSGELFF
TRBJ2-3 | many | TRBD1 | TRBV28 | TGTGCCAGCAGTTGGACAGGGCAGGCAGATACGCAGTATTTT | CASSWTGQADTQYF
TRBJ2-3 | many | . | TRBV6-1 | TGTGCCAGCGAGGTAATGCCTCGCACAGATACGCAGTATTTT | CASEVMPRTDTQYF
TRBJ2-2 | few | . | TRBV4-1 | TGCGCCAGCAGCCAACCTACCGGGGAGCTGTTTTTT | CASSQPTGELFF
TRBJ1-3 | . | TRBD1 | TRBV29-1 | TGCAGCGTCTGGACAGGGGAATCTGGAAACACCATATATTTT | CSVWTGESGNTIYF
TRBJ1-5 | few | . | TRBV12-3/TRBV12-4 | TGTGCCAGCAGCCGAAGCGATCAGCCCCAGCATTTT | CASSRSDQPQHF